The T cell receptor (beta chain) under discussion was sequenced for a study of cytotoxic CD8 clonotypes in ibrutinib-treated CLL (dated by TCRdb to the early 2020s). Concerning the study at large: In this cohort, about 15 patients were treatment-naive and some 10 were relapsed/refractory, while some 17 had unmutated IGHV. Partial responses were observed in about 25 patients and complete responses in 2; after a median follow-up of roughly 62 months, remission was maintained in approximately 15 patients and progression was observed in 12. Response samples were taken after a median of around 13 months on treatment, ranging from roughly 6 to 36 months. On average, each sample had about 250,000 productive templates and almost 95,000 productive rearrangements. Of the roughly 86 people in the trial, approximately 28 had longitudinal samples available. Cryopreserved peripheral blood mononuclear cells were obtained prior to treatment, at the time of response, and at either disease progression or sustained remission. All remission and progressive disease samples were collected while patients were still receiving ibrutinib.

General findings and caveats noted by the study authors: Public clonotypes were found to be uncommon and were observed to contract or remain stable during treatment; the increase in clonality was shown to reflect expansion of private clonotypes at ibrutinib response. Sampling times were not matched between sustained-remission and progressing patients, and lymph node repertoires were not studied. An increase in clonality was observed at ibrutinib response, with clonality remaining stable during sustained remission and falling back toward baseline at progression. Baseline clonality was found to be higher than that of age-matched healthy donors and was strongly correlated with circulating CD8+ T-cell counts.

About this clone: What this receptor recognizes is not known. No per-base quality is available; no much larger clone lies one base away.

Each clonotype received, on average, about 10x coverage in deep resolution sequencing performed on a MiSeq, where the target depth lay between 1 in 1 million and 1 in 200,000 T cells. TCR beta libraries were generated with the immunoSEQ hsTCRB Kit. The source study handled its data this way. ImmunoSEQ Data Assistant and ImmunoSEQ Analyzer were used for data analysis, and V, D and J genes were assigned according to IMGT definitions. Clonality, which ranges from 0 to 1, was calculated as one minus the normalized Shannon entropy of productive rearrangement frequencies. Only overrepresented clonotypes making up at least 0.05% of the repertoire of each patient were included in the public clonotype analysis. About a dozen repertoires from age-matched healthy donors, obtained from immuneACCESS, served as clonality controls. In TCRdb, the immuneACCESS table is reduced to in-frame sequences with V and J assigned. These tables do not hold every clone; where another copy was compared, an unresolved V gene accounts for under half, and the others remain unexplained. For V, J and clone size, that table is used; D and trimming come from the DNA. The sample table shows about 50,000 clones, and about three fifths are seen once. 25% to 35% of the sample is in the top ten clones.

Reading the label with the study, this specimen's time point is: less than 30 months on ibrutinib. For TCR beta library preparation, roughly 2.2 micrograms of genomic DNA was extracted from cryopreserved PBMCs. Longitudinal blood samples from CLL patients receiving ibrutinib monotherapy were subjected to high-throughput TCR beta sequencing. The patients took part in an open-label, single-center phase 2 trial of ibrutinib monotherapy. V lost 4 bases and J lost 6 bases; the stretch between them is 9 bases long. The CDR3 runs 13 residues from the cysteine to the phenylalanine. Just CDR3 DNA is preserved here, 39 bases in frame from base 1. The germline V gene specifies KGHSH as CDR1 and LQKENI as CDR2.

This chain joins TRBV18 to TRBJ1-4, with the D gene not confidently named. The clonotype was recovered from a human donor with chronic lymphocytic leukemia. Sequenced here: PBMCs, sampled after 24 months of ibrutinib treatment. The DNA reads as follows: TGTGCCAGCTCACTCCCCGGGGATGAAAAACTGTTTTTT. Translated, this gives CASSLPGDEKLFF.